The 21 T cell receptor beta chains presented below share a single source sample, sequenced in a study of OX40 agonist ivuxolimab in advanced cancers. Assay: immunoSEQ multiplex PCR; the TCRdb copy retains only in-frame clones and omits some. The top ten clones hold roughly 12% of a sample with about 52,000 clones, around 94% of them seen once. Source: CD4+ or CD8+ T cells sorted from blood, taken in a trial of the OX40 agonist ivuxolimab. These TCRs come from an adult with an advanced solid tumor such as melanoma, head and neck, liver or kidney cancer.

This chain uses TRBV10-2 with TRBJ1-1; unclear D gene. The CDR3 is 12 residues long. Germline CDR1 WSHSY, CDR2 SAAADI. V dropped 6 bases and J dropped 2 bases, with 7 bases sitting between them. The CDR3 coding sequence is TGCGCCAGCAGCCAGGAAAACACTGAAGCTTTCTTT. The encoded protein is CASSQENTEAFF.

This clone was seen only a few times. The gene calls are TRBV6-1 and TRBJ1-5; 7 bases match TRBD1. This CDR3 region has 13 residues. Germline V CDR1 and CDR2: MNHNS, SASEGT. J was trimmed by 3 bases and V by 10 bases; bases with no gene match: 6. This CDR3 reads CAILTGYNQPQHF. The CDR3 region has the DNA TGTGCCATCCTGACAGGGTACAATCAGCCCCAGCATTTT.

The rearrangement joins TRBV11-2 to TRBJ2-5; TRBD1 is a possible D gene (6 bases). The V and J ends lost 5 bases and 5 bases respectively, with 12 bases between them. CDR3 length equals 13 residues. Looked up from germline, CDR1 is SGHAT and CDR2 is FQNNGV. The CDR3 region has the DNA TGTGCCAGCAGCCTCACAGGGTTCGAGACCCAGTACTTC. Amino acid sequence: CASSLTGFETQYF.

The chain joins TRBV27 to TRBJ2-5; D unresolved. Germline assignment: CDR1 MNHEY and CDR2 SMNVEV (reference sequence). With 3 bases removed from V and 3 bases from J, the gap between germline ends came to 8 bases. The CDR3 spans 13 residues. DNA for the CDR3: TGTGCCAGCAGTTTTGGTAGGAAAGAGACCCAGTACTTC. It is translated as CASSFGRKETQYF.

The V and J genes are TRBV5-4 and TRBJ2-7; 9 bases are shared with TRBD2. With 0 bases clipped from V and 0 bases from J, the junction kept 4 bases outside the gene matches. Looked up from germline, CDR1 is SGHNT and CDR2 is YYREEE (reference sequence). This CDR3 is built from 16 residues. DNA for the CDR3: TGTGCCAGCAGCTTGGTTGCGGGAGGGCCCTCCTACGAGCAGTACTTC. It is translated as CASSLVAGGPSYEQYF.

This clone was counted a single time. The rearrangement joins TRBV7-2 to TRBJ1-5, with 8 bases fitting TRBD1. Germline CDR1 and CDR2: SGHTA and FQGNSA. V gave up 9 bases and J gave up 7 bases; unmatched junction bases: 14. There are 15 residues in the CDR3. The CDR3 here is CASSGTGWKEQPQHF. The CDR3, as DNA: TGTGCCAGTTCCGGGACAGGCTGGAAAGAACAGCCCCAGCATTTT.

J is TRBJ2-7 and V is TRBV28, with unresolved D. CDR1 is MDHEN and CDR2 is SYDVKM in the germline V gene. The CDR3 consists of 13 residues. With 6 bases removed from V and 5 bases from J, the gap between germline ends came to 14 bases. DNA for the CDR3: TGTGCCAGCAGCCGACCCACTCGAAACGAGCAGTACTTC. Translating gives CASSRPTRNEQYF.

The gene calls are TRBV5-6 and TRBJ2-5; 11 positions match TRBD2. The CDR3 sequence is 16 residues long. V was clipped by 5 bases and J by 0 bases; unmatched bases: 6. Germline V gene sequence: CDR1 SGHDT, CDR2 YYEEEE. CDR3 residues: CASSGRTSGHQETQYF. The DNA for the CDR3 is TGTGCCAGCAGTGGTAGGACTAGCGGGCACCAAGAGACCCAGTACTTC.

The chain employs TRBV4-1 and TRBJ2-7, with TRBD2 matching 9 bases. Trimming cost V 0 bases and J 2 bases; bases outside gene matches: 11. The germline gives CDR1 MGHRA, CDR2 YSYEKL. This CDR3 has 18 residues. The CDR3 region is CASSQDRAGGLLAYEQYF. As DNA, the CDR3 is TGCGCCAGCAGCCAAGATCGAGCGGGAGGCCTCCTAGCCTACGAGCAGTACTTC.

The V call is TRBV6-6, the J call TRBJ2-3; D remains unclear. The V end lost 6 bases, the J end lost 2 bases, and 12 bases lay between the germline ends. Germline assignment: CDR1 MNHNY and CDR2 SVGAGI (reference sequence). This CDR3 region has 14 residues. The CDR3 nucleotides are TGTGCCAGCAGCCGAACACAGACCACAGATACGCAGTATTTT. This encodes CASSRTQTTDTQYF.

V and J are TRBV30 and TRBJ2-4; weak D call: TRBD2 (6 bases). This CDR3 spans 11 amino acids. Looked up from germline, CDR1 is GTSNPN and CDR2 is SVGIG (reference sequence). V lost 8 bases to trimming and J lost 2 bases, with 7 bases between them. CDR3 sequence: CAGGTKNIQYF. The CDR3 region has the DNA TGTGCCGGGGGGACCAAAAACATTCAGTACTTC.

The chain recombines TRBV19 with TRBJ2-7; D possibly corresponds to TRBD1 (7 bases). CDR1 and CDR2 from the germline V gene are LNHDA and SQIVND (reference sequence). This CDR3 comprises 14 residues. Trimming cost V 5 bases and J 3 bases, with 14 bases left between them. Here the CDR3 DNA reads TGTGCCAGTAGTGCCGCTCAGGGGGGCTACGAGCAGTACTTC. This encodes CASSAAQGGYEQYF.

The J gene is TRBJ2-1, the V gene TRBV10-3; 7 bases match TRBD2. The germline gives CDR1 ENHRY, CDR2 SYGVKD. The CDR3 has 15 residues. The junction had 3 bases not matched to a gene; V was cut back by 2 bases and J by 2 bases. The CDR3 loop reads CAISERGSTYNEQFF. The CDR3 region has the DNA TGTGCCATCAGTGAGCGCGGGAGCACCTACAATGAGCAGTTCTTC.

The chain is built from TRBV28 and TRBJ2-5; TRBD2 might be the D (5 bases). Germline loops: CDR1 MDHEN, CDR2 SYDVKM. Deletions cut 8 bases from V and 3 bases from J, with 13 bases between. The CDR3 totals 13 residues. The CDR3 reads CASAYSAEETQYF. The CDR3 DNA sequence: TGTGCCAGCGCTTATTCAGCGGAAGAGACCCAGTACTTC.

The chain uses TRBV6-6 and TRBJ2-5; no reliable D call. Between the trimmed V and J ends, which lost 6 bases and 5 bases, there was a span of 19 bases. The germline gives CDR1 MNHNY, CDR2 SVGAGI (reference sequence). The CDR3 spans 15 residues. CDR3 residues: CASSPRVPWVETQYF. The CDR3, as DNA: TGTGCCAGCAGCCCTAGAGTCCCCTGGGTGGAGACCCAGTACTTC.

The chain links TRBV9 to TRBJ2-7; possibly TRBD1 or TRBD2 for D (5 bases each). Trimming removed 4 bases at V and 6 bases at J, with 11 bases between. In germline, CDR1 is SGDLS, CDR2 YYNGEE. This CDR3 has 12 residues. The CDR3 DNA is TGTGCCAGCAGCCCCATTGGGGGCGAGCAGTACTTC. This codes for CASSPIGGEQYF.

The chain employs TRBV2 and TRBJ2-7; the D is unclear. The V and J ends lost 2 bases and 5 bases respectively, with 19 bases between them. CDR3 length: 16 amino acids. Germline CDR1 and CDR2: SNHLY and FYNNEI. The DNA for the CDR3 is TGTGCCAGCAGTGAAAGGGCGGCTTGGCAACGGCACGAGCAGTACTTC. It translates to CASSERAAWQRHEQYF.

This clone was picked up one time. CDR3 in DNA: TGTGCCAGCAGTTTCCGGACAGGGAGTATCTTCGAGCAGTACTTC. This translates into CASSFRTGSIFEQYF. This chain links TRBV7-9 with TRBJ2-7, with TRBD1 matching over 8 bases. The CDR3 is 15 residues long. V dropped 6 bases and J dropped 6; count of bases not matched to a gene: 13. The germline gives CDR1 SEHNR, CDR2 FQNEAQ (reference sequence). Full variable domain (outside the CDR3, taken from reference TRBV7-9 and TRBJ2-7): DTGVSQNPRHKITKRGQNVTFRCDPISEHNRLYWYRQTLGQGPEFLTYFQNEAQLEKSRLLSDRFSAERPKGSFSTLEIQRTEQGDSAMYLCASSFRTGSIFEQYFGPGTRLTVT.

This chain uses TRBV27 with TRBJ2-1; 10 nucleotides agree with TRBD2. Germline V CDR1 and CDR2: MNHEY, SMNVEV (reference sequence). The CDR3 covers 16 residues. Losses at the gene ends were 2 bases for V and 6 bases for J; bases not matched to a gene: 7. In DNA, the CDR3 is TGTGCCAGCAGTTTACAACTAGCGGGATTTTCCAATGAGCAGTTCTTC. Translated, it gives CASSLQLAGFSNEQFF.

J is TRBJ2-7 and V is TRBV27; 9 nucleotides match TRBD2. The CDR3 consists of 14 residues. CDR1 and CDR2 from the germline V gene are MNHEY and SMNVEV (reference sequence). The J segment lost 2 bases and the V segment lost 6 bases, leaving 5 bases of the junction unmatched. For the CDR3, the DNA is TGTGCCAGCAGCACTAGCGGGTTTACCTACGAGCAGTACTTC. Amino acids: CASSTSGFTYEQYF.

J is TRBJ2-7 and V is TRBV5-1; 7 nucleotides align to TRBD1. V was clipped by 0 bases and J by 2 bases; unmatched bases: 2. The CDR3 consists of 14 residues. Germline assignment: CDR1 SGHRS and CDR2 YFSETQ. CDR3 DNA: TGCGCCAGCAGCTTGGTAGGACAGGCCTACGAGCAGTACTTC. Translation gives CASSLVGQAYEQYF. Complete variable domain (other parts from reference TRBV5-1 and TRBJ2-7): KAGVTQTPRYLIKTRGQQVTLSCSPISGHRSVSWYQQTPGQGLQFLFEYFSETQRNKGNFPGRFSGRQFSNSRSEMNVSTLELGDSALYLCASSLVGQAYEQYFGPGTRLTVT.